These 27 T cell receptor beta chains share one sample of origin, sequenced in a study of cytomegalovirus exposure and HLA in healthy donors. Primers for the PCR totalled 60 Vbeta and 13 Jbeta. Using immunoSEQ multiplex PCR, the repertoire was profiled, and TCRdb retains in-frame clones only, with some absent. The sample includes approximately 170,000 clones, roughly 80% of them seen just once. The sample comprised PBMCs. Receptors originate from a human donor in good health.

There are a few counts of this clone. The V call is TRBV6-6, the J call TRBJ1-1, with D possibly matching TRBD1 (6 bases). Germline V gene lookup returns CDR1 MNHNY and CDR2 SVGAGI (reference sequence). The CDR3 is made up of 14 amino acids. V lost 5 bases, J lost 0 bases, and 10 bases lay in between. As DNA, the CDR3 is TGTGCCAGCAGTCCTCCAGGGGTGAACACTGAAGCTTTCTTT. It encodes CASSPPGVNTEAFF.

In regard to this clone: Other DNA sequences of this sample code for an identical CDR3. This sequence joins TRBV27 and TRBJ1-1; D is possibly TRBD1 (5 bases). The V gene lost 1 base and the J gene lost 4 bases, with 10 bases spanning the gap. The CDR3 extends over 14 amino acids. CDR1 and CDR2 from the germline V gene are MNHEY and SMNVEV (reference sequence). The CDR3 loop is CASSLFSGGTEAFF. Written as DNA, the CDR3 is TGTGCCAGCAGTTTATTTTCGGGGGGCACTGAAGCTTTCTTT.

The chain links TRBV9 to TRBJ1-3; no clear D gene. Germline assignment: CDR1 SGDLS and CDR2 YYNGEE. Trimming removed 3 bases at V and 6 bases at J, with 13 bases between. The CDR3 is made up of 14 amino acids. The CDR3 reads CASSDKNPPNTIYF. The CDR3 nucleotides read TGTGCCAGCAGCGACAAAAACCCCCCAAACACCATATATTTT.

The V gene is TRBV19, the J gene TRBJ2-7, with TRBD1 identical over 11 bases. CDR1 and CDR2 from the germline V gene are LNHDA and SQIVND (reference sequence). V lost 7 bases, J lost 3 bases, and 8 bases stayed unmatched. The CDR3 extends over 15 amino acids. CDR3 sequence: CASTAGQGAVYEQYF. DNA of the CDR3: TGTGCCAGTACCGCAGGACAGGGGGCTGTCTACGAGCAGTACTTC. The full variable domain, in which reference TRBV19 and TRBJ2-7 provide the parts outside the CDR3, is DGGITQSPKYLFRKEGQNVTLSCEQNLNHDAMYWYRQDPGQGLRLIYYSQIVNDFQKGDIAEGYSVSREKKESFPLTVTSAQKNPTAFYLCASTAGQGAVYEQYFGPGTRLTVT.

V and J are TRBV14 and TRBJ2-3, with a tentative D call TRBD1 (6 bases). Trimming cost V 3 bases and J 3 bases, with 13 bases left between them. The CDR3 runs to 15 residues. CDR1 SGHDN and CDR2 FVKESK come from the germline V gene. CDR3 nucleotide sequence: TGTGCCAGCAGCCACGCACAGGGTAATACAGATACGCAGTATTTT. Its translation is CASSHAQGNTDTQYF.

This clone was found a few times. The J gene is TRBJ1-1, the V gene TRBV6-5; 10 bases fit TRBD1. J lost 3 bases, V lost 6 bases, and 7 bases had no gene match. This CDR3 contains 15 residues. Germline CDR1 MNHEY, CDR2 SVGAGI. The CDR3 sequence: CASRPGQGRYTEAFF. The CDR3 DNA follows: TGTGCCAGCAGGCCGGGACAGGGGCGATACACTGAAGCTTTCTTT.

The rearrangement links TRBV6-5 to TRBJ1-2; D gene ambiguous. Germline values: CDR1 MNHEY, CDR2 SVGAGI. This CDR3 is built from 15 residues. V was clipped by 0 bases and J by 6 bases, with 14 bases between them. CDR3 bases: TGTGCCAGCAGTTACTCGAACGGCGAGAGGGATGGCTACACCTTC. It specifies CASSYSNGERDGYTF.

The chain carries TRBV27 and TRBJ1-6; the D is unclear. Per germline, CDR1 MNHEY and CDR2 SMNVEV (reference sequence). The CDR3 runs to 14 residues. V was pared by 2 bases and J by 7 bases, with 9 bases between. In DNA, the CDR3 is TGTGCCAGCAGTTTAATAGGGAGCAATTCACCCCTCCACTTT. As protein: CASSLIGSNSPLHF.

A few counts support this clone. The rearrangement joins TRBV6-1 to TRBJ1-1; TRBD1 agrees at 12 bases. J lost 4 bases, V lost 2 bases, and 11 bases had no gene match. The CDR3 has 18 amino acids. Germline-derived CDR1 and CDR2 are MNHNS and SASEGT. For the CDR3, the DNA is TGTGCCAGCAGTGAAACACCCGGGACAGGGGGCGTGGGCACTGAAGCTTTCTTT. Its translation is CASSETPGTGGVGTEAFF.

The genes are TRBV6-6 and TRBJ2-3; the match to TRBD2 covers 7 bases. Per germline, CDR1 MNHNY and CDR2 SVGAGI (reference sequence). The trim removed 7 bases at V and 3 bases at J, leaving 7 bases unmatched. The CDR3 extends over 14 amino acids. The CDR3 DNA is TGTGCCAGCACACCTCCAGCGGGAACAGATACGCAGTATTTT. Protein product: CASTPPAGTDTQYF.

V usage is TRBV6-1 and J usage is TRBJ1-2; perhaps TRBD1 as D (5 bases). V gave up 5 bases and J gave up 4 bases, with 17 bases separating them. Germline V gene lookup returns CDR1 MNHNS and CDR2 SASEGT. The CDR3 loop spans 15 amino acids. The CDR3 protein is CASSPGKPGFYGYTF. For the CDR3, the DNA is TGTGCCAGCAGTCCCGGAAAACCAGGGTTCTATGGCTACACCTTC.

The V call is TRBV5-4, the J call TRBJ2-4; maybe TRBD1 (6 bases). Germline CDR1 is SGHNT and CDR2 is YYREEE (reference sequence). The V end lost 0 bases, the J end lost 0 bases, and 10 bases lay between the germline ends. This CDR3 spans 16 amino acids. The CDR3 loop reads CASSLVDSLAKNIQYF. CDR3 nucleotide sequence: TGTGCCAGCAGCTTGGTGGACAGCCTAGCCAAAAACATTCAGTACTTC.

V is TRBV2 and J is TRBJ1-1; D may be TRBD1 (6 bases). Per germline, CDR1 SNHLY and CDR2 FYNNEI. The CDR3 is made up of 14 amino acids. V was pared by 7 bases and J by 1 base, with 13 bases between. The CDR3 loop is CASTYNRENTEAFF. The DNA for the CDR3 is TGTGCCAGCACCTACAACAGGGAGAACACTGAAGCTTTCTTT. Filled out from reference TRBV2 and TRBJ1-1, the complete variable domain reads EPEVTQTPSHQVTQMGQEVILRCVPISNHLYFYWYRQILGQKVEFLVSFYNNEISEKSEIFDDQFSVERPDGSNFTLKIRSTKLEDSAMYFCASTYNRENTEAFFGQGTRLTVV.

The CDR3 bases are TGTGCCAGCAGCCAAGGGACTAGCGTACAGACCCAGTACTTC. It encodes CASSQGTSVQTQYF. The J gene is TRBJ2-5, the V gene TRBV7-8; the match to TRBD2 covers 10 bases. J lost 6 bases, V lost 5 bases, and 6 bases had no gene match. The CDR3 totals 14 residues. Germline V CDR1 and CDR2: SGHVS, FQNEAQ.

This chain uses TRBV11-3 with TRBJ1-2; D is possibly TRBD1 (5 bases). The length of the CDR3 is 12 residues. V was trimmed by 5 bases and J by 7 bases, leaving 11 bases between them. Germline V gene lookup returns CDR1 SGHNT and CDR2 YENEEA. The CDR3 DNA is TGTGCCAGCAGCGCCGGGGGGGGTGGCTACACCTTC. Translation gives CASSAGGGGYTF.

This clone was seen a handful of times. The gene calls are TRBV19 and TRBJ1-6; 9 bases line up with TRBD1. This CDR3 contains 14 residues. With 5 bases clipped from V and 10 bases from J, the junction kept 6 bases outside the gene matches. Germline V lookup: CDR1 LNHDA, CDR2 SQIVND (reference sequence). CDR3 in DNA: TGTGCCAGTAGTCTACAGGGGGCAGACTCACCCCTCCACTTT. This sequence encodes CASSLQGADSPLHF.

The chain employs TRBV4-1 and TRBJ1-4; 10 nucleotides match TRBD1. CDR3 length equals 16 residues. The V gene's germline CDR1 is MGHRA and CDR2 YSYEKL. Trimming at V came to 2 bases and at J to 5 bases, leaving 5 bases not matched to a gene. For the CDR3, the DNA is TGCGCCAGCAGCCAACCTGAGGACAGGGGGAATGAAAAACTGTTTTTT. This sequence encodes CASSQPEDRGNEKLFF.

The J gene is TRBJ2-3, the V gene TRBV27; D is possibly TRBD2 (6 bases). The CDR3 has 15 amino acids. Between the trimmed V and J ends, which lost 7 bases and 2 bases, there was a span of 16 bases. CDR1 is MNHEY and CDR2 is SMNVEV in the germline V gene (reference sequence). The CDR3, as DNA: TGTGCCAGCAACCCTCTGGGGACTCTCACAGATACGCAGTATTTT. Protein sequence: CASNPLGTLTDTQYF.

This clone showed up just a few times. V and J are TRBV23-1 and TRBJ1-1; TRBD1 is a possible D gene (6 bases). TRBV23-1 is filed as an ORF, its function uncertain. V dropped 3 bases and J dropped 5 bases, with 13 bases sitting between them. The CDR3 length is 14 residues. CDR3 amino acids: CASSHPDRTTEAFF. DNA of the CDR3: TGCGCCAGCAGTCACCCCGACAGGACAACTGAAGCTTTCTTT.

In its sample, this clone was seen a few times. The genes are TRBV7-9 and TRBJ1-5, with TRBD1 as a possible D gene (5 bases). The CDR3 totals 14 residues. V dropped 5 bases and J dropped 2 bases, with 10 bases sitting between them. Germline V gives CDR1 SEHNR, CDR2 FQNEAQ (reference sequence). CDR3 sequence reads: CASSHGGGNQPQHF. Written as DNA, the CDR3 is TGTGCCAGCAGCCACGGGGGGGGCAATCAGCCCCAGCATTTT.

This clone was counted between two and nine times. The chain joins TRBV5-1 to TRBJ1-3; D may be TRBD1 (6 bases). Germline V gene data show CDR1 as SGHRS and CDR2 as YFSETQ. The CDR3 loop spans 14 amino acids. V was clipped by 2 bases and J by 2 bases, with 8 bases between them. The CDR3 DNA reads TGCGCCAGCAGCTTAACAGGGACTGGAAACACCATATATTTT. Its protein is CASSLTGTGNTIYF.

This chain joins TRBV7-6 and TRBJ1-2; TRBD1 agrees at 9 bases. The germline V gene encodes CDR1 SGHVS and CDR2 FNYEAQ. V trimming: 6 bases; J trimming: 6 bases; junction bases outside the gene matches: 11. The CDR3 sequence is 15 residues long. CDR3 region: CASSPGTGLIDGYTF. DNA for the CDR3: TGTGCCAGCAGTCCCGGGACAGGGCTTATCGATGGCTACACCTTC.

J is TRBJ1-3 and V is TRBV9; D is perhaps TRBD1 (6 bases). Looked up from germline, CDR1 is SGDLS and CDR2 is YYNGEE. The length of the CDR3 is 13 residues. Trimming removed 3 bases from V and 8 bases from J, with 12 bases in between. The CDR3 region has the DNA TGTGCCAGCAGCGGCAGGGGTTTGGACACCATATATTTT. Residues: CASSGRGLDTIYF.

V usage is TRBV28 and J usage is TRBJ1-2, with TRBD1 as a possible D gene (6 bases). V lost 3 bases, J lost 8 bases, and 16 bases lay in between. Looked up from germline, CDR1 is MDHEN and CDR2 is SYDVKM. The CDR3 is 14 amino acids. The CDR3: CASSFFDRSGGYTF. DNA for the CDR3: TGTGCCAGCAGTTTTTTCGACAGGTCTGGGGGCTACACCTTC.

This clone was detected only once. V is TRBV7-9 and J is TRBJ2-1; 14 nucleotides line up with TRBD2. The germline V gene has CDR1 SEHNR and CDR2 FQNEAQ (reference sequence). V shed 2 bases, J shed 1 base, and the junction held 7 bases outside the gene matches. CDR3 length: 19 amino acids. CDR3 loop: CASSLPGTSGGPSYNEQFF. DNA of the CDR3: TGTGCCAGCAGCTTACCCGGGACTAGCGGGGGCCCTTCCTACAATGAGCAGTTCTTC.

The chain is built from TRBV2 and TRBJ1-2, with D possibly being TRBD1 (6 bases). This CDR3 has 12 amino acids. V was shortened by 8 bases and J by 3 bases, with 10 bases between the two germline ends. Germline V CDR1 and CDR2: SNHLY, FYNNEI. DNA of the CDR3: TGTGCCAGCGGCAGGGGCGACTATGGCTACACCTTC. This sequence encodes CASGRGDYGYTF.

The chain combines TRBV9 with TRBJ1-2; 7 bases line up with TRBD1. There are 15 residues in the CDR3. The germline CDR1 and CDR2 sequences are SGDLS and YYNGEE. The V and J ends lost 3 bases and 5 bases, in that order; junction bases with no gene match: 10. The CDR3 reads CASSAWTGNYYGYTF. CDR3 sequence (DNA): TGTGCCAGCAGCGCATGGACAGGAAACTATTATGGCTACACCTTC. Combining the CDR3 with reference TRBV9 and TRBJ1-2 gives the whole variable domain DSGVTQTPKHLITATGQRVTLRCSPRSGDLSVYWYQQSLDQGLQFLIQYYNGEERAKGNILERFSAQQFPDLHSELNLSSLELGDSALYFCASSAWTGNYYGYTFGSGTRLTVV.